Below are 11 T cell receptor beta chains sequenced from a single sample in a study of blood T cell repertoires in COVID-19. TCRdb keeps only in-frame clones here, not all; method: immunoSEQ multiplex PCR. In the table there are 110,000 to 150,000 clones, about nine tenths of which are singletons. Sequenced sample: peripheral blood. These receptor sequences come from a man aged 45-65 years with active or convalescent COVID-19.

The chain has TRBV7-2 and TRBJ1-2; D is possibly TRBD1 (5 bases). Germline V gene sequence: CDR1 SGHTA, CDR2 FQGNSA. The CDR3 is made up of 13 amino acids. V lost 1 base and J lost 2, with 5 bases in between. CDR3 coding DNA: TGTGCCAGCAGCTTAGGACAGAACTATGGCTACACCTTC. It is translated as CASSLGQNYGYTF.

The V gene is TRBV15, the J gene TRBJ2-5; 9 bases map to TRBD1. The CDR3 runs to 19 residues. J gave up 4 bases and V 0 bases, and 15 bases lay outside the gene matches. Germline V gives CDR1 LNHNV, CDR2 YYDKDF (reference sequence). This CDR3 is CATSRDGRGQGWRRETQYF. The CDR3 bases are TGTGCCACCAGCAGAGATGGAAGAGGACAGGGGTGGCGGAGAGAGACCCAGTACTTC.

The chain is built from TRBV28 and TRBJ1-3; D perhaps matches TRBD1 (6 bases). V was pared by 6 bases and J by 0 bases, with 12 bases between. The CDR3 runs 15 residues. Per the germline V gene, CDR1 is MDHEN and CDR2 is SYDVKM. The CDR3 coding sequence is TGTGCCAGCAGACCCACAGGGAGCTCTGGAAACACCATATATTTT. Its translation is CASRPTGSSGNTIYF. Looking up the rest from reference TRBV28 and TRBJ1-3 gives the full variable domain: DVKVTQSSRYLVKRTGEKVFLECVQDMDHENMFWYRQDPGLGLRLIYFSYDVKMKEKGDIPEGYSVSREKKERFSLILESASTNQTSMYLCASRPTGSSGNTIYFGEGSWLTVV.

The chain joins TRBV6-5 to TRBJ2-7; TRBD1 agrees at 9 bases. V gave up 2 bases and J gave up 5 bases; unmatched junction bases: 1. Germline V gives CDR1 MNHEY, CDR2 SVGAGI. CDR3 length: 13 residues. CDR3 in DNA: TGTGCCAGCAGTTACCGGGACAGGGACGAGCAGTACTTC. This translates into CASSYRDRDEQYF.

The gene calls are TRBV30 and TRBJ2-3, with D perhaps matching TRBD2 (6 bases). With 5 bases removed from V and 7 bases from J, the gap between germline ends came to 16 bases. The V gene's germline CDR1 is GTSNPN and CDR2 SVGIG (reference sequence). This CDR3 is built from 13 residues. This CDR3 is CAWVAPAGNTQYF. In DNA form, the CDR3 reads TGTGCCTGGGTCGCCCCCGCGGGGAATACGCAGTATTTT.

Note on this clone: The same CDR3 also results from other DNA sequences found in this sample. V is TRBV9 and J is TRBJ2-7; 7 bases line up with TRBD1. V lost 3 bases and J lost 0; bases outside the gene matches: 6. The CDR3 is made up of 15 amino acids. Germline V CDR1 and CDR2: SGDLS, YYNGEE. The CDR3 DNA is TGTGCCAGCAGCGCCGGACAGGCTCTCTCCTACGAGCAGTACTTC. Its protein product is CASSAGQALSYEQYF.

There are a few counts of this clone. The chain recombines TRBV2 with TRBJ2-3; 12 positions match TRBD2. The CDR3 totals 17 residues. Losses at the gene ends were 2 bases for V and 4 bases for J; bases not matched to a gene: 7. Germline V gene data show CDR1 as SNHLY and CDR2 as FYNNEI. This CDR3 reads CASSESPSSGRADTQYF. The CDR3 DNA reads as TGTGCCAGCAGTGAAAGCCCCTCTAGCGGGAGGGCAGATACGCAGTATTTT.

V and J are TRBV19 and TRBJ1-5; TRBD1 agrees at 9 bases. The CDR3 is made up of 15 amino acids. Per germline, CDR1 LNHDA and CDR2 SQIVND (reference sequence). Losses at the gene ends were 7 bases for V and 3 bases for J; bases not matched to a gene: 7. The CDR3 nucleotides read TGTGCCAGTATCCCGGGACAGGGCTTCAATCAGCCCCAGCATTTT. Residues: CASIPGQGFNQPQHF.

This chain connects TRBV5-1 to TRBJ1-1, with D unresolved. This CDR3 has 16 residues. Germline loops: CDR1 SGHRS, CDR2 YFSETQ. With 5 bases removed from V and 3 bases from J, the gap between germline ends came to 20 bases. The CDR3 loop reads CASRKVAPKADTEAFF. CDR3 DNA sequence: TGCGCCAGCAGGAAGGTGGCTCCAAAGGCGGACACTGAAGCTTTCTTT.

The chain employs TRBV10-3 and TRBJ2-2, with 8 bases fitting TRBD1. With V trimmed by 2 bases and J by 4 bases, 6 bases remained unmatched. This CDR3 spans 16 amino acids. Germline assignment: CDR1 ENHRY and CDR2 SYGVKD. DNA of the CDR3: TGTGCCATCAGTGAGCAAGACAGGGGAGGCACCGGGGAGCTGTTTTTT. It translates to CAISEQDRGGTGELFF.

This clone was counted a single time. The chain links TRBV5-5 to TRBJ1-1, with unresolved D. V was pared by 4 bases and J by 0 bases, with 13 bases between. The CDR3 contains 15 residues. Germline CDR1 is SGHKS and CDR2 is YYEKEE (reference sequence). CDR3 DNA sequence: TGTGCCAGCAGCCCGGGTACTACCCTGAACACTGAAGCTTTCTTT. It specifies CASSPGTTLNTEAFF.